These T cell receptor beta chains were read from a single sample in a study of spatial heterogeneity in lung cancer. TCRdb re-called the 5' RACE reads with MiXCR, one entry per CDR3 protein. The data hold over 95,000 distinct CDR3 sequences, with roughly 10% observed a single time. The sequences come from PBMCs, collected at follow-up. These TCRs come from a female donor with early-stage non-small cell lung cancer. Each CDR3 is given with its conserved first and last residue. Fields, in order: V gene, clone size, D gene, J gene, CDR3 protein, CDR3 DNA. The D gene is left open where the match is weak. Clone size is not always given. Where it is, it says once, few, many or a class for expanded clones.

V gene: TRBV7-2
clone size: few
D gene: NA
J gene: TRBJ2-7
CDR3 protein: CASSLSQWSSYEQYF
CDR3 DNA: TGTGCCAGCAGCTTATCACAGTGGAGCTCCTACGAGCAGTACTTC

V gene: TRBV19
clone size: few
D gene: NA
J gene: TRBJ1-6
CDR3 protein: CASNRRDAYNSPLHF
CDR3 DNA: TGTGCCAGTAATCGCCGGGATGCCTATAATTCACCCCTCCACTTT

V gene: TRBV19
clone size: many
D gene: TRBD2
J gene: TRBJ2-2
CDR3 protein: CASAASGSAGELFF
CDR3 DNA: TGTGCCAGTGCGGCTAGCGGGAGTGCCGGGGAGCTGTTTTTT

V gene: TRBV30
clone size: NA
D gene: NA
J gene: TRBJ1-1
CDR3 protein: CAAGGDAEAFF
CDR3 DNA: TGTGCCGCAGGAGGGGATGCTGAAGCTTTCTTT

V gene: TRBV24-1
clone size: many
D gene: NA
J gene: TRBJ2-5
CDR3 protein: CATSDPSVPQETQYF
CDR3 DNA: TGTGCCACCAGTGACCCCAGCGTGCCCCAAGAGACCCAGTACTTC

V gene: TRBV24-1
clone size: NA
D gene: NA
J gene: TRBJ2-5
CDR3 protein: CATSVGPDETQYF
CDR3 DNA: TGTGCCACCAGTGTGGGGCCGGACGAGACCCAGTACTTC

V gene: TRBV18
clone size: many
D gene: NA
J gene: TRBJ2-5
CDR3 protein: CASSPRRLGETQYF
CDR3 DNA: TGTGCCAGCTCACCGCGGAGGCTAGGGGAGACCCAGTACTTC

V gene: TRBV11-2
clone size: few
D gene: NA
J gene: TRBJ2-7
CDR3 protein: CASSPGNYEQYF
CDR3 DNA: TGTGCCAGCAGCCCTGGGAACTACGAGCAGTACTTC

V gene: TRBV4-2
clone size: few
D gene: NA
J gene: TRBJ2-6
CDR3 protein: CASSQSRAGANVLTF
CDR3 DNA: TGTGCCAGCAGCCAGAGCAGGGCTGGGGCCAACGTCCTGACTTTC

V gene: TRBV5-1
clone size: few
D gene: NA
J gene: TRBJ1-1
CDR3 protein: CASSFRGTEAFF
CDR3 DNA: TGCGCCAGCAGCTTTAGGGGAACTGAAGCTTTCTTT

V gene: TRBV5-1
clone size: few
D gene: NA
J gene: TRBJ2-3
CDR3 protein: CASSLMSGRSDTQYF
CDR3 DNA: TGCGCCAGCAGCTTGATGTCGGGACGATCAGATACGCAGTATTTT

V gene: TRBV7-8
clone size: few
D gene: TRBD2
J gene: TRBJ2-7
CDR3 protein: CASSLGGRASYEQYF
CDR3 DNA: TGTGCCAGCAGCTTAGGCGGGAGGGCCTCCTACGAGCAGTACTTC

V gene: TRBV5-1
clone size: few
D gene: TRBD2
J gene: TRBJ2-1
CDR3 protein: CASSLIAGEHNEQFF
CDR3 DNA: TGCGCCAGCAGCTTAATAGCGGGAGAGCACAATGAGCAGTTCTTC

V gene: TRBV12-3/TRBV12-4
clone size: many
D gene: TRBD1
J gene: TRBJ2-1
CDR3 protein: CASSFLRGLHNEQFF
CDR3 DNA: TGTGCCAGCAGTTTCCTCAGGGGGCTCCACAATGAGCAGTTCTTC

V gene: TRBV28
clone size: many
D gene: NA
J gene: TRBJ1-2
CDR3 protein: CASSVQHYGYTF
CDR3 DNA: TGTGCCAGCAGTGTACAGCACTATGGCTACACCTTC

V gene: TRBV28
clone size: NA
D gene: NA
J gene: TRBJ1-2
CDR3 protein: CASSLPREDYGYTF
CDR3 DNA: TGTGCCAGCTCGCTTCCCCGAGAGGACTATGGCTACACCTTC

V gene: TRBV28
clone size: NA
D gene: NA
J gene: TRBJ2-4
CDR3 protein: CASSLKGNIQYF
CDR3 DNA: TGTGCCAGCAGTTTAAAAGGAAACATTCAGTACTTC

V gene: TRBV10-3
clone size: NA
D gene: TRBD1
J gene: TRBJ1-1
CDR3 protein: CATHSGTGNTEAFF
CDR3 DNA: TGTGCCACACACTCCGGGACAGGGAACACTGAAGCTTTCTTT

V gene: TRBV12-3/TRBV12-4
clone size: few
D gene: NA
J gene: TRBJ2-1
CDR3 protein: CASSFVLYNEQFF
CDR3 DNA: TGTGCCAGCAGTTTCGTACTTTACAATGAGCAGTTCTTC

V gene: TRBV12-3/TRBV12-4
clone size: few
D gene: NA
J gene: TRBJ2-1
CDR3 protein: CASSLRTLQAEQFF
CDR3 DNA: TGTGCCAGCAGTTTAAGAACTCTTCAGGCTGAGCAGTTCTTC

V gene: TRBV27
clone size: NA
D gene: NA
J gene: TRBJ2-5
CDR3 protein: CASSFDREAKTQYF
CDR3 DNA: TGTGCCAGCAGTTTTGACAGGGAGGCAAAGACCCAGTACTTC

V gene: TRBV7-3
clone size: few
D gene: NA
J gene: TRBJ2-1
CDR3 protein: CASSLEFRALSEQFF
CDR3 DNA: TGTGCCAGCAGCTTAGAGTTTAGGGCTCTGAGTGAGCAGTTCTTC

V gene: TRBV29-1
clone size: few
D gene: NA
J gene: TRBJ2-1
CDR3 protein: CSEQGGGYEQFF
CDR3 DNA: TGCAGCGAACAAGGGGGAGGATATGAGCAGTTCTTC

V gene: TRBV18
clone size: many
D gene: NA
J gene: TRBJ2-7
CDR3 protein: CASSPRGDSYEQYF
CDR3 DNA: TGTGCCAGCTCACCTAGGGGGGACTCCTACGAGCAGTACTTC

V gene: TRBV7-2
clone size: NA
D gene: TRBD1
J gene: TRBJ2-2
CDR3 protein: CASSNGQADTGELFF
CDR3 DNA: TGTGCCAGCAGCAACGGACAGGCGGACACCGGGGAGCTGTTTTTT

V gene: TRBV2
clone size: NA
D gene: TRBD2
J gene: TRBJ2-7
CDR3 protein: CASTPTSGSGEQYF
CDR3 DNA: TGTGCCAGCACCCCGACTAGCGGGAGCGGGGAGCAGTACTTC

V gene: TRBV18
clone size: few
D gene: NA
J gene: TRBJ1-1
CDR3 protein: CASSEGQGLTEAFF
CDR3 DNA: TGTGCCAGCTCAGAAGGCCAGGGTCTAACTGAAGCTTTCTTT

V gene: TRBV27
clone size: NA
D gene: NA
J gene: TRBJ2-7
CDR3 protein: CASSRREEFYEQYF
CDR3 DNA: TGTGCCAGTTCCCGACGAGAAGAGTTCTACGAGCAGTACTTC

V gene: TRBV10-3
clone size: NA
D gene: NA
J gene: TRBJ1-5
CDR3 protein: CAISPDSSNQPQHF
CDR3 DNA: TGTGCCATCAGTCCCGACAGTAGCAATCAGCCCCAGCATTTT

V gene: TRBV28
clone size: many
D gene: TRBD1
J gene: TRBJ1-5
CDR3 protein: CGTGANQPQHF
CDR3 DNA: TGTGGGACAGGGGCCAATCAGCCCCAGCATTTT

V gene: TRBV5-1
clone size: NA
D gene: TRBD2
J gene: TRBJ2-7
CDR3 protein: CASSLGLAGVPEQYF
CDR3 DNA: TGCGCCAGCAGCCTGGGACTAGCGGGAGTCCCCGAGCAGTACTTC

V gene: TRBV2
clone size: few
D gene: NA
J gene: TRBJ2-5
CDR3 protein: CASIAEVGETQYF
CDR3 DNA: TGTGCCAGCATAGCGGAGGTGGGAGAGACCCAGTACTTC

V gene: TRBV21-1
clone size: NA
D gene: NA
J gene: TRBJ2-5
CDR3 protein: CASSKEQLAGDPRTQYF
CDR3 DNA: TGTGCCAGCAGCAAAGAACAGTTAGCGGGAGACCCAAGGACCCAGTACTTC

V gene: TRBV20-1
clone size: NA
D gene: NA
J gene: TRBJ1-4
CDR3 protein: CSARGGGDEKLFF
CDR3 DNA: TGCAGTGCTAGAGGGGGAGGAGATGAAAAACTGTTTTTT

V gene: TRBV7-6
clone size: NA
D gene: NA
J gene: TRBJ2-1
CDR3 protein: CASSLSESSYNEQFF
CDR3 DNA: TGTGCCAGCAGCTTATCGGAAAGCTCCTACAATGAGCAGTTCTTC

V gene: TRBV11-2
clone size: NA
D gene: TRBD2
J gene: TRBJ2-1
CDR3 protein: CASSLTTSSDEQFF
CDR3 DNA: TGTGCCAGCAGCTTGACGACTAGCAGTGATGAGCAGTTCTTC

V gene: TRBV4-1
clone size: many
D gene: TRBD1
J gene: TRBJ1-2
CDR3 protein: CASSQRGTGLNYGYTF
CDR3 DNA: TGCGCCAGCAGCCAACGCGGGACAGGATTAAACTATGGCTACACCTTC

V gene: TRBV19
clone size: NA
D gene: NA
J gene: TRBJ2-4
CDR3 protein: CASSIGRRRGAKNIQYF
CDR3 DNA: TGTGCCAGTAGTATAGGAAGGAGGAGAGGGGCCAAAAACATTCAGTACTTC

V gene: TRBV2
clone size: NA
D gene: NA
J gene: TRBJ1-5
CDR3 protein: CASTAFYSNQPQHF
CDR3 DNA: TGTGCCAGCACGGCTTTTTATAGCAATCAGCCCCAGCATTTT

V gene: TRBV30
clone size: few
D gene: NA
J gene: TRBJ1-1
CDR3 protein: CGCARRNTEAFF
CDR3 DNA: TGTGGTTGTGCGCGCCGGAACACTGAAGCTTTCTTT

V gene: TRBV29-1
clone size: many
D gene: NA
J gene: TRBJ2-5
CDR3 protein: CSVRDWGGKETQYF
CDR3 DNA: TGCAGCGTAAGAGATTGGGGCGGAAAAGAGACCCAGTACTTC

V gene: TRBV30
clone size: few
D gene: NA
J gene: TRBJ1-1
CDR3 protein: CAWSVGSPKTEAFF
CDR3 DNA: TGTGCCTGGAGTGTAGGGAGCCCGAAGACTGAAGCTTTCTTT